These T cell receptor beta chains were read from a single sample in a study of blood T cell repertoires in COVID-19. The table came from immunoSEQ multiplex PCR; TCRdb's copy has only in-frame clones and leaves some out. The table shows around 70,000 clones, with approximately 84% occurring only once. Sequencing input: peripheral blood. The receptors stem from a man in his fifties or sixties with COVID-19, enrolled during active disease. The CDR3 runs from the conserved cysteine through the conserved F or W. The D gene is left open where the match is weak. Only some rows state a clone size, as once, few, many or a class for expanded clones.

d_call | clone_size | j_call | v_call | cdr3_aa | cdr3_nt
NA | NA | TRBJ2-7 | TRBV7-2 | CASSLGAGLQYF | TGTGCCAGCAGCTTAGGGGCGGGTCTACAGTACTTC
NA | NA | TRBJ2-5 | TRBV5-1 | CASSLPNPQETQYF | TGCGCCAGCAGCTTGCCCAATCCACAAGAGACCCAGTACTTC
TRBD2 | NA | TRBJ2-2 | TRBV9 | CASSLGGGQTGELFF | TGTGCCAGCAGCCTCGGGGGAGGGCAGACCGGGGAGCTGTTTTTT
TRBD1 | NA | TRBJ2-5 | TRBV25-1 | CASSESGTGQETQYF | TGTGCCAGCAGTGAATCGGGGACAGGTCAAGAGACCCAGTACTTC
TRBD1 | medium-sized | TRBJ1-5 | TRBV6-1 | CASSEPGQGHQPQHF | TGTGCCAGCAGTGAACCGGGACAGGGGCATCAGCCCCAGCATTTT
TRBD2 | NA | TRBJ2-1 | TRBV19 | CASSMGGRGSYNEQFF | TGTGCCAGTAGTATGGGAGGGAGGGGCTCCTACAATGAGCAGTTCTTC
NA | NA | TRBJ2-7 | TRBV28 | CASSFGPSYEQYF | TGTGCCAGCAGTTTTGGGCCTTCCTACGAGCAGTACTTC
NA | once | TRBJ2-7 | TRBV7-2 | CASSLAVGEQYF | TGTGCCAGCAGCTTAGCGGTCGGGGAGCAGTACTTC
TRBD1 | NA | TRBJ2-2 | TRBV11-3 | CASSSTGGRTGELFF | TGTGCCAGCAGCTCTACAGGGGGCCGCACCGGGGAGCTGTTTTTT
NA | NA | TRBJ2-5 | TRBV20-1 | CSAVRSQTQYF | TGCAGTGCTGTGCGGAGCCAGACCCAGTACTTC
TRBD1 | once | TRBJ2-4 | TRBV5-5 | CASSLVSTGPDLDIQYF | TGTGCCAGCAGCTTGGTGTCGACAGGGCCTGACCTTGATATTCAGTACTTC
NA | NA | TRBJ2-1 | TRBV5-1 | CASSRGAVNNNEQFF | TGCGCCAGCAGCCGGGGGGCTGTCAATAACAATGAGCAGTTCTTC
TRBD2 | NA | TRBJ2-2 | TRBV28 | CASSLWASGRTGELFF | TGTGCCAGCAGTTTATGGGCTAGCGGGAGGACCGGGGAGCTGTTTTTT
NA | NA | TRBJ1-1 | TRBV19 | CASSGGGRTEAFF | TGTGCCAGTAGTGGGGGGGGCCGGACTGAAGCTTTCTTT
TRBD1 | NA | TRBJ2-7 | TRBV19 | CASSPDRGSYEQYF | TGTGCCAGTAGTCCGGACAGGGGGTCCTACGAGCAGTACTTC
TRBD2 | NA | TRBJ2-7 | TRBV6-2/TRBV6-3 | CASSLKGLAVYEQYF | TGTGCCAGCAGTTTAAAGGGACTAGCGGTCTACGAGCAGTACTTC
TRBD1 | few | TRBJ2-7 | TRBV15 | CATSGGQDYYEQYF | TGTGCCACCAGCGGGGGACAGGATTACTACGAGCAGTACTTC
TRBD2 | NA | TRBJ2-7 | TRBV28 | CASSGSGSHEQYF | TGTGCCAGCAGCGGTAGCGGGAGCCACGAGCAGTACTTC
TRBD1 | once | TRBJ1-6 | TRBV28 | CAIDRGDSPLHF | TGTGCCATAGACAGGGGGGATTCACCCCTCCACTTT
TRBD2 | NA | TRBJ2-3 | TRBV9 | CASSVVASGLETQYF | TGTGCCAGCAGCGTAGTAGCTAGCGGCCTCGAAACGCAGTATTTT
NA | NA | TRBJ2-4 | TRBV4-2 | CASSQELIGENIQYF | TGTGCCAGCAGCCAAGAGCTCATAGGGGAAAACATTCAGTACTTC
TRBD1 | NA | TRBJ1-5 | TRBV28 | CASSFYRGNQPQHF | TGTGCCAGCAGCTTTTACAGGGGAAACCAGCCCCAGCATTTT
TRBD2 | NA | TRBJ2-2 | TRBV24-1 | CATSLASGRAGELFF | TGTGCCACCAGTTTAGCTAGCGGGAGAGCCGGGGAGCTGTTTTTT
NA | NA | TRBJ1-6 | TRBV25-1 | CASSATGNNSPLHF | TGTGCCAGCAGTGCAACAGGGAATAATTCACCCCTCCACTTT
TRBD2 | many | TRBJ2-5 | TRBV19 | CASSGRGLAGYQETQYF | TGTGCCAGTAGTGGTAGGGGACTAGCGGGTTACCAAGAGACCCAGTACTTC
NA | few | TRBJ2-1 | TRBV7-9 | CASTLGGQYNEQFF | TGTGCCAGCACCTTGGGTGGACAGTACAATGAGCAGTTCTTC
NA | NA | TRBJ2-7 | TRBV2 | CASSGSRTSSYEQYF | TGTGCCAGCAGTGGCTCTAGAACGAGCTCCTACGAGCAGTACTTC
NA | NA | TRBJ2-5 | TRBV6-2/TRBV6-3 | CASSGTPQETQYF | TGTGCCAGCAGTGGGACTCCACAAGAGACCCAGTACTTC
NA | few | TRBJ2-7 | TRBV30 | CAWSPQPGGGVYEQYF | TGTGCCTGGAGCCCTCAGCCCGGGGGAGGTGTCTACGAGCAGTACTTC
TRBD2 | NA | TRBJ2-1 | TRBV7-8 | CASSFRLAGEGEQFF | TGTGCCAGCAGCTTTAGGCTAGCGGGAGAGGGTGAGCAGTTCTTC
TRBD2 | NA | TRBJ2-3 | TRBV6-5 | CASSYSGRVTDTQYF | TGTGCCAGCAGTTATAGCGGGAGGGTCACAGATACGCAGTATTTT
TRBD1 | NA | TRBJ2-7 | TRBV5-8 | CASSRRQGSYEQYF | TGTGCCAGCAGCCGTAGACAGGGGTCCTACGAGCAGTACTTC
NA | NA | TRBJ2-6 | TRBV18 | CASSPRSTVPSGANVLTF | TGTGCCAGCTCACCACGATCGACAGTACCCTCTGGGGCCAACGTCCTGACTTTC
NA | NA | TRBJ1-1 | TRBV7-3 | CASSLTSAGTEAFF | TGTGCCAGCAGCTTAACCTCAGCGGGCACTGAAGCTTTCTTT
NA | NA | TRBJ2-7 | TRBV27 | CASSSRTGRGKNYEQYF | TGTGCCAGCAGTTCCCGGACAGGGAGGGGAAAAAACTACGAGCAGTACTTC
NA | NA | TRBJ2-5 | TRBV9 | CASSSNDRLGETQYF | TGTGCCAGCAGCTCAAACGACAGGTTGGGAGAGACCCAGTACTTC
TRBD1 | NA | TRBJ2-7 | TRBV7-9 | CASSLGQGGSEQYF | TGTGCCAGCAGCCTAGGACAGGGTGGGTCCGAGCAGTACTTC
NA | NA | TRBJ2-7 | TRBV7-9 | CASSLGISITDEQYF | TGTGCCAGCAGCTTAGGAATTAGTATCACGGACGAGCAGTACTTC